This entry is about one TCR beta chain. Its specificity is unknown. Trimming took 5 bases from V and 2 from J, leaving 23 bases between them. The CDR3 spans 18 residues. Germline CDR1 is SGHRS and CDR2 is YFSETQ. The record originates from a study of OX40 agonist ivuxolimab in advanced cancers. Overall study findings and caveats: Among T cells, CD8+ cells averaged more expanded clones than CD4+ cells. Partial responders at 0.1-3.0 mg/kg had among the lowest clonal expansion.

Profiling relied on immunoSEQ multiplex PCR, and the TCRdb table lists in-frame clones only, not all of them. The table has some 58,000 clones, 65% to 85% seen once. At cycle 4 day 1, cycle 7 day 1, and baseline, blood was sampled. Specimen: CD4+ or CD8+ T cells sorted from blood, collected in a trial of the OX40 agonist ivuxolimab. The chain couples TRBV5-1 to TRBJ1-3; possible D gene TRBD1, 6 bases. The TCR comes from an adult with an advanced solid tumor such as melanoma, head and neck, liver or kidney cancer. Here the CDR3 reads CASSRGGITRGTGNTIYF. As DNA, the CDR3 is TGCGCCAGCAGTAGAGGGGGAATTACGCGCGGAACTGGAAACACCATATATTTT.